Listed here are 24 T cell receptor beta chains from one sample, sequenced in a study of OX40 agonist ivuxolimab in advanced cancers. Sequenced by immunoSEQ multiplex PCR; TCRdb stores in-frame clones only, minus some. The sample holds around 90,000 clones; approximately 90% are singletons and the top ten take roughly 1.1%. The sample consisted of CD4+ or CD8+ T cells sorted from blood, taken in a trial of the OX40 agonist ivuxolimab. The origin of the receptors is an adult with an advanced solid tumor such as melanoma, head and neck, liver or kidney cancer.

A note on this clone: Other nucleotide sequences in the sample specify the same CDR3. The chain combines TRBV7-9 with TRBJ2-7, with 7 bases fitting TRBD1. The CDR3 is 14 amino acids. Germline-derived CDR1 and CDR2 are SEHNR and FQNEAQ (reference sequence). V lost 9 bases and J lost 4; bases outside the gene matches: 12. The CDR3 sequence: CASSPPGTVYEQYF. The CDR3 bases are TGTGCCAGTAGCCCACCGGGGACAGTATACGAGCAGTACTTC.

The chain combines TRBV28 with TRBJ2-1, with 8 bases fitting TRBD2. V shed 5 bases and J 4 bases; nucleotides not matched to a gene: 7. CDR1 and CDR2 (germline): MDHEN, SYDVKM. The CDR3 sequence is 15 residues long. The CDR3 bases are TGTGCCAGCAGTCAAAGCGGGAGTGCATACAATGAGCAGTTCTTC. Its translation is CASSQSGSAYNEQFF.

The rearrangement joins TRBV10-1 to TRBJ1-4; unclear D gene. Looked up from germline, CDR1 is WNHNN and CDR2 is SYGVQD (reference sequence). This CDR3 spans 16 amino acids. V was trimmed by 5 bases and J by 0 bases, leaving 13 bases between them. The CDR3 nucleotides are TGCGCCAGCAGTCCGGGGTACCCTCCAACTAATGAAAAACTGTTTTTT. Protein product: CASSPGYPPTNEKLFF.

The chain joins TRBV30 to TRBJ2-5; 9 nucleotides align to TRBD1. Losses at the gene ends were 5 bases for V and 5 bases for J; bases not matched to a gene: 12. This CDR3 comprises 15 residues. Germline V gene sequence: CDR1 GTSNPN, CDR2 SVGIG (reference sequence). The CDR3 nucleotides read TGTGCCTGGGGGGGGTCCGGGACAGGGAAGGAGACCCAGTACTTC. Protein: CAWGGSGTGKETQYF.

CDR3 bases: TGTGCCAGCAGTTACAGCGGGAGAAACAATGAGCAGTTCTTC. The encoded protein is CASSYSGRNNEQFF. The chain couples TRBV27 to TRBJ2-1; 8 bases match TRBD2. Germline V gene data show CDR1 as MNHEY and CDR2 as SMNVEV (reference sequence). The V and J ends lost 4 bases and 5 bases, in that order; junction bases with no gene match: 4. CDR3 length equals 14 residues.

The chain carries TRBV7-8 and TRBJ1-4; 8 bases align to TRBD1. The germline CDR1 and CDR2 sequences are SGHVS and FQNEAQ. The CDR3 extends over 14 amino acids. The ends lost 8 bases at V and 8 bases at J; junction bases unmatched: 10. CDR3 sequence reads: CASRGADRDEKLFF. The DNA of the CDR3 is TGTGCCAGCCGCGGAGCGGACAGGGACGAAAAACTGTTTTTT. Supplemented by reference TRBV7-8 and TRBJ1-4, the full variable domain reads GAGVSQSPRYKVAKRGQDVALRCDPISGHVSLFWYQQALGQGPEFLTYFQNEAQLDKSGLPSDRFFAERPEGSVSTLKIQRTQQEDSAVYLCASRGADRDEKLFFGSGTQLSVL.

This chain connects TRBV5-1 to TRBJ2-5; D possibly corresponds to TRBD1 (5 bases). CDR1 is SGHRS, CDR2 YFSETQ, per germline. The V gene lost 3 bases and the J gene lost 0 bases, with 12 bases spanning the gap. The CDR3 is made up of 15 amino acids. The CDR3 DNA reads TGCGCCAGCAGCTCCCAGGGCGGAAACCAAGAGACCCAGTACTTC. Encoded protein: CASSSQGGNQETQYF.

The chain uses TRBV19 and TRBJ2-2, with 7 bases aligning to TRBD2. The CDR3 is made up of 15 amino acids. Unmatched junction bases numbered 12, after V lost 10 bases and J lost 4 bases. CDR1 LNHDA and CDR2 SQIVND come from the germline V gene (reference sequence). The CDR3 region is CATQTGRWGTGELFF. DNA for the CDR3: TGTGCCACCCAGACCGGGAGGTGGGGCACCGGGGAGCTGTTTTTT.

The V gene is TRBV19, the J gene TRBJ1-5; D may be TRBD1 (5 bases). The germline V and J ends were trimmed by 6 bases and 7 bases, with 16 bases remaining between them. This CDR3 has 14 residues. Germline V gene data show CDR1 as LNHDA and CDR2 as SQIVND (reference sequence). CDR3 DNA sequence: TGTGCCAGTAGATCCAACTCTGCAGGGCAGCCCCAGCATTTT. Amino acid sequence: CASRSNSAGQPQHF.

J is TRBJ2-3 and V is TRBV6-1, with 7 bases fitting TRBD2. This CDR3 comprises 14 residues. Trimming cost V 2 bases and J 6 bases; bases outside gene matches: 5. The V gene's germline CDR1 is MNHNS and CDR2 SASEGT. Here the CDR3 DNA reads TGTGCCAGCAGTGAACGCGGGAGAGCGGATACGCAGTATTTT. It yields the protein CASSERGRADTQYF.

The chain has TRBV6-6 and TRBJ1-1; possible D gene TRBD1, 5 bases. Germline V gene data show CDR1 as MNHNY and CDR2 as SVGAGI (reference sequence). The CDR3 length is 15 residues. Trimming pared 2 bases from V and 1 base from J, leaving 11 bases between. Here the CDR3 reads CASSYGGEGNTEAFF. The CDR3 DNA follows: TGTGCCAGCAGTTACGGGGGAGAAGGGAACACTGAAGCTTTCTTT.

This chain joins TRBV5-1 and TRBJ2-3; 12 bases align to TRBD2. The CDR3 loop spans 18 amino acids. V gave up 4 bases and J gave up 1 base; unmatched junction bases: 10. Per germline, CDR1 SGHRS and CDR2 YFSETQ. CDR3 sequence reads: CASSRQLAGGGGTDTQYF. As DNA, the CDR3 is TGCGCCAGCAGCCGGCAACTAGCGGGAGGAGGGGGCACAGATACGCAGTATTTT.

Notes on this clone: One end of the junction varies from germline; a read error may be responsible. Other DNA sequences of this sample code for an identical CDR3. This chain uses TRBV4-3 with TRBJ2-2, with D possibly TRBD2 on 5 matching bases. From germline, CDR1 is LGHNA and CDR2 YSLEER. The CDR3 covers 13 residues. The CDR3 region has the DNA TGCGCCAGCAGCCGCCGACTATCCGGGGAGCTGTTTTTC. Its translation is CASSRRLSGELFF.

The rearrangement uses TRBV28 and TRBJ1-1; 9 nucleotides align to TRBD1. Germline lookup yields CDR1 MDHEN and CDR2 SYDVKM. J gave up 7 bases and V 6 bases, and 15 bases lay outside the gene matches. The CDR3 runs 16 residues. In nucleotides, the CDR3 is TGTGCCAGCAGGGGGACAGGGACCGGGGCTGGGGGTGAAGCTTTCTTT. Its translation: CASRGTGTGAGGEAFF. The full variable domain, in which reference TRBV28 and TRBJ1-1 provide the parts outside the CDR3, is DVKVTQSSRYLVKRTGEKVFLECVQDMDHENMFWYRQDPGLGLRLIYFSYDVKMKEKGDIPEGYSVSREKKERFSLILESASTNQTSMYLCASRGTGTGAGGEAFFGQGTRLTVV.

The chain couples TRBV9 to TRBJ2-2, with D hard to call. CDR3 length: 13 amino acids. The V gene's germline CDR1 is SGDLS and CDR2 YYNGEE. Deletions cut 5 bases from V and 3 bases from J, with 8 bases between. The CDR3 nucleotides are TGTGCCAGCAGATCCGACGACACCGGGGAGCTGTTTTTT. Protein: CASRSDDTGELFF.

This sequence joins TRBV29-1 and TRBJ1-1; D remains ambiguous. Per germline, CDR1 SQVTM and CDR2 ANQGSEA. The ends were cut back, 6 bases at V and 3 bases at J, with 8 bases in the middle. The CDR3 has 11 amino acids. The CDR3 DNA reads TGCAGCGTCCAACAGTACACTGAAGCTTTCTTT. It encodes CSVQQYTEAFF.

This chain links TRBV2 with TRBJ1-1; 9 bases agree with TRBD1. The CDR3 runs to 14 residues. V lost 6 bases, J lost 0 bases, and 2 bases stayed unmatched. CDR1 SNHLY and CDR2 FYNNEI come from the germline V gene. The DNA for the CDR3 is TGTGCCAGCAGCGGACAGGGGATGAACACTGAAGCTTTCTTT. Translated, it gives CASSGQGMNTEAFF. Full variable domain (rest looked up from reference TRBV2 and TRBJ1-1): EPEVTQTPSHQVTQMGQEVILRCVPISNHLYFYWYRQILGQKVEFLVSFYNNEISEKSEIFDDQFSVERPDGSNFTLKIRSTKLEDSAMYFCASSGQGMNTEAFFGQGTRLTVV.

This chain uses TRBV6-1 with TRBJ2-5, with 8 bases lining up with TRBD1. The germline CDR1 and CDR2 sequences are MNHNS and SASEGT. V lost 5 bases to trimming and J lost 1 base; unmatched junction nucleotides: 6. The CDR3 is 15 residues long. The CDR3 DNA reads TGTGCCAGCAGTTTGGACAGGGTTCGCCAAGAGACCCAGTACTTC. Its translation is CASSLDRVRQETQYF.

This clone was observed once. The chain uses TRBV15 and TRBJ1-5, with a possible D match to TRBD1 (6 bases). The CDR3 loop spans 18 amino acids. V shed 5 bases and J shed 3 bases, with 23 bases lying between them. Germline CDR1 and CDR2: LNHNV and YYDKDF (reference sequence). The CDR3 nucleotides read TGTGCCACCAGCCCAAGGGAGATGGGGGGCGAACCCAATCAGCCCCAGCATTTT. As protein: CATSPREMGGEPNQPQHF.

This chain uses TRBV5-1 with TRBJ2-7; 9 positions match TRBD1. Germline V lookup: CDR1 SGHRS, CDR2 YFSETQ. This CDR3 contains 16 residues. V lost 1 base, J lost 7 bases, and 12 bases stayed unmatched. CDR3 DNA sequence: TGCGCCAGCAGCTTGTTCGGACAGGGGTCCGTAGGAGAGCAGTACTTC. It specifies CASSLFGQGSVGEQYF.

The chain employs TRBV7-2 and TRBJ2-7; D is unresolved. Trimming stripped 3 bases from V and 2 bases from J, with 8 bases between. This CDR3 is 13 amino acids long. CDR1 SGHTA and CDR2 FQGNSA come from the germline V gene. CDR3 nucleotides: TGTGCCAGCAGCTTTGGGCCTCCCTACGAGCAGTACTTC. It codes for CASSFGPPYEQYF.

The chain joins TRBV28 to TRBJ2-1; D remains ambiguous. The germline V gene encodes CDR1 MDHEN and CDR2 SYDVKM. The CDR3 is 12 residues long. V was shortened by 6 bases and J by 5 bases, with 8 bases between the two germline ends. CDR3 nucleotide sequence: TGTGCCAGCAGAGACTCGAACAATGAGCAGTTCTTC. Amino acid sequence: CASRDSNNEQFF.

The gene calls are TRBV5-4 and TRBJ2-7, with D perhaps matching TRBD1 (5 bases). CDR3 size: 14 residues. Trimming stripped 0 bases from V and 4 bases from J, with 11 bases between. Per the germline V gene, CDR1 is SGHNT and CDR2 is YYREEE (reference sequence). For the CDR3, the DNA is TGTGCCAGCAGCTTGGGAGACAGAATATACGAGCAGTACTTC. It specifies CASSLGDRIYEQYF. Combining the CDR3 with reference TRBV5-4 and TRBJ2-7 gives the whole variable domain ETGVTQSPTHLIKTRGQQVTLRCSSQSGHNTVSWYQQALGQGPQFIFQYYREEENGRGNFPPRFSGLQFPNYSSELNVNALELDDSALYLCASSLGDRIYEQYFGPGTRLTVT.

J is TRBJ2-5 and V is TRBV9, with 12 bases aligning to TRBD2. Trimming cost V 3 bases and J 1 base; bases outside gene matches: 4. The CDR3 is 16 amino acids. Germline CDR1 and CDR2: SGDLS and YYNGEE. CDR3 protein: CASSAGLAGTQETQYF. For the CDR3, the DNA is TGTGCCAGCAGCGCAGGACTAGCGGGGACCCAAGAGACCCAGTACTTC.